These 18 T cell receptor beta chains were all obtained from the same sample, sequenced in a study of control samples from healthy donors and cancer patients. Using immunoSEQ multiplex PCR, the repertoire was profiled, and TCRdb retains in-frame clones only, with some absent. The table lists some 130,000 clones, roughly 92% of them singletons, with around 5.8% in the top ten. Material for sequencing was blood. The origin of the receptors is a young man in good health.

In regard to this clone: The same CDR3 arises from other DNA sequences in this sample as well. This chain links TRBV5-1 with TRBJ2-1; D ambiguous. Trimming left V 0 bases short and J 4 bases short, with 5 bases between. Looked up from germline, CDR1 is SGHRS and CDR2 is YFSETQ. The CDR3 length is 13 residues. For the CDR3, the DNA is TGCGCCAGCAGCTTGGACAGTTACAATGAGCAGTTCTTC. Translated, it gives CASSLDSYNEQFF. The full variable domain, with the rest looked up from reference TRBV5-1 and TRBJ2-1, is KAGVTQTPRYLIKTRGQQVTLSCSPISGHRSVSWYQQTPGQGLQFLFEYFSETQRNKGNFPGRFSGRQFSNSRSEMNVSTLELGDSALYLCASSLDSYNEQFFGPGTRLTVL.

V and J are TRBV30 and TRBJ1-1; D is perhaps TRBD1 (6 bases). The CDR3 is 13 amino acids. Trimming cost V 3 bases and J 1 base, with 9 bases left between them. Germline loops: CDR1 GTSNPN, CDR2 SVGIG (reference sequence). CDR3 coding DNA: TGTGCCTGGAGGACGGGACAGAACACTGAAGCTTTCTTT. Translating gives CAWRTGQNTEAFF.

The rearrangement joins TRBV27 to TRBJ2-1, with TRBD2 as a possible D gene (7 bases). V dropped 1 base and J dropped 2 bases, with 12 bases sitting between them. The germline V gene has CDR1 MNHEY and CDR2 SMNVEV (reference sequence). CDR3 length: 16 residues. CDR3 coding DNA: TGTGCCAGCAGTTTATATTGGCGGGGGCCCTACAATGAGCAGTTCTTC. Its translation is CASSLYWRGPYNEQFF.

V usage is TRBV19 and J usage is TRBJ1-5, with a possible D match to TRBD1 (5 bases). CDR3 size: 15 residues. Germline V gene sequence: CDR1 LNHDA, CDR2 SQIVND (reference sequence). With 6 bases removed from V and 6 bases from J, the gap between germline ends came to 18 bases. CDR3 nucleotides: TGTGCCAGTAGAAGGACACCCCAATCGGTTCAGCCCCAGCATTTT. Translation: CASRRTPQSVQPQHF.

This sequence joins TRBV20-1 and TRBJ1-4; 7 nucleotides align to TRBD1. Per germline, CDR1 DFQATT and CDR2 SNEGSKA (reference sequence). There are 13 residues in the CDR3. The V and J ends lost 3 bases and 5 bases, in that order; junction bases with no gene match: 3. CDR3 coding DNA: TGCAGTGCTAGTTTGGGACAGAATGAAAAACTGTTTTTT. Translating it yields CSASLGQNEKLFF.

The chain combines TRBV7-9 with TRBJ1-3; no definite D call. Trimming left V 1 base short and J 1 base short, with 11 bases between. This CDR3 region has 16 residues. Germline V gene sequence: CDR1 SEHNR, CDR2 FQNEAQ (reference sequence). CDR3 nucleotide sequence: TGTGCCAGCAGCTTAGAAGGGTTAGTTTCTGGAAACACCATATATTTT. Its protein is CASSLEGLVSGNTIYF.

This chain uses TRBV5-1 with TRBJ1-4, with 7 bases aligning to TRBD1. Germline trimming cut 3 bases from V and 0 bases from J; bases unmatched to any gene: 5. Per germline, CDR1 SGHRS and CDR2 YFSETQ. The CDR3 consists of 16 residues. The CDR3 region is CASSSGQIATNEKLFF. CDR3 sequence (DNA): TGCGCCAGCAGCTCGGGACAGATCGCAACTAATGAAAAACTGTTTTTT.

This clone has just one count. The V call is TRBV5-4, the J call TRBJ1-2; perhaps TRBD1 as D (6 bases). Germline assignment: CDR1 SGHNT and CDR2 YYREEE (reference sequence). Deletions cut 3 bases from V and 6 bases from J, with 12 bases between. The CDR3 is 13 residues long. This CDR3 is CASSSDSQHGYTF. CDR3 DNA sequence: TGTGCCAGCAGCTCGGACAGCCAGCATGGCTACACCTTC.

The CDR3 bases are TGTGCCACCAGTGGGAGACAGGGCACCGGGGAGCTGTTTTTT. This gives the protein CATSGRQGTGELFF. The gene calls are TRBV24-1 and TRBJ2-2, with TRBD1 matching 7 bases. Germline V lookup: CDR1 KGHDR, CDR2 SFDVKD. V lost 5 bases, J lost 4 bases, and 3 bases stayed unmatched. The CDR3 is made up of 14 amino acids.

This clone was recorded only once. The rearrangement links TRBV19 to TRBJ1-6, with D tentatively TRBD1 (6 bases). V lost 5 bases and J lost 10, with 18 bases in between. This CDR3 has 15 residues. Per germline, CDR1 LNHDA and CDR2 SQIVND (reference sequence). As DNA, the CDR3 is TGTGCCAGTAGTTTAGGGGCAGGGGAGGAATCACCCCTCCACTTT. It specifies CASSLGAGEESPLHF.

This clone occurred a few times. This chain links TRBV7-2 with TRBJ2-3; D is ambiguous. V was cut by 4 bases and J by 4 bases, with 6 bases left in between. There are 12 residues in the CDR3. Germline-derived CDR1 and CDR2 are SGHTA and FQGNSA. This chain's CDR3 is CASSSFPDTQYF. In nucleotides, the CDR3 is TGTGCCAGCAGCTCGTTCCCAGATACGCAGTATTTT.

The chain uses TRBV9 and TRBJ2-3; 7 bases map to TRBD2. V shed 4 bases and J 3 bases; nucleotides not matched to a gene: 8. Germline V gives CDR1 SGDLS, CDR2 YYNGEE. The CDR3 loop spans 15 amino acids. The CDR3 spells CASSSRGGGTDTQYF. The CDR3 nucleotides read TGTGCCAGCAGCTCCCGCGGCGGGGGAACAGATACGCAGTATTTT.

This clone was picked up one time. This sequence joins TRBV6-6 and TRBJ2-1; the D gene is possibly TRBD1 (5 bases). Trimming took 2 bases from V and 7 from J, leaving 12 bases between them. Germline V CDR1 and CDR2: MNHNY, SVGAGI (reference sequence). The CDR3 spans 14 residues. The CDR3 region is CASSYRGSQNEQFF. The CDR3 nucleotides read TGTGCCAGCAGTTACAGGGGATCCCAAAATGAGCAGTTCTTC.

This clone was found once. This chain links TRBV11-3 with TRBJ2-1, with D unclear. The CDR3 spans 15 residues. Germline CDR1 is SGHNT and CDR2 is YENEEA. Trimming took off 2 bases at V and 6 bases at J, with 14 bases between the two ends. The CDR3 here is CASSLTLSASNEQFF. Here the CDR3 DNA reads TGTGCCAGCAGCTTAACCCTCTCGGCTAGCAATGAGCAGTTCTTC.

This chain uses TRBV2 with TRBJ2-7; 8 bases agree with TRBD2. V gave up 4 bases and J gave up 2 bases; unmatched junction bases: 4. This CDR3 is 14 amino acids long. From germline, CDR1 is SNHLY and CDR2 FYNNEI. CDR3 nucleotide sequence: TGTGCCAGCAGTGCAGAGCGGGGGACCTACGAGCAGTACTTC. It yields the protein CASSAERGTYEQYF.

The chain employs TRBV23-1 and TRBJ1-4; D is possibly TRBD1 (5 bases). TRBV23-1 is recorded as an ORF, its role being uncertain. The CDR3 has 17 residues. Between the trimmed V and J ends, which lost 4 bases and 8 bases, there was a span of 23 bases. The CDR3 nucleotides are TGCGCCAGCAGTCGTATAATTCAGCGGGGCGTGGACGAAAAACTGTTTTTT. The encoded protein is CASSRIIQRGVDEKLFF.

This rearrangement joins TRBV12-3 or TRBV12-4 to TRBJ1-2, with TRBD1 matching over 7 bases. This CDR3 has 13 residues. Trimming cost V 3 bases and J 6 bases; bases outside gene matches: 4. Written as DNA, the CDR3 is TGTGCCAGCAGTTTTCAGGGGGTTGATGGCTACACCTTC. Residues: CASSFQGVDGYTF.

This clone was observed a few times. CDR3 residues: CASSLGASLQETQYF. The CDR3 DNA follows: TGTGCCAGCAGCTTAGGGGCTAGCCTCCAAGAGACCCAGTACTTC. The chain couples TRBV7-2 to TRBJ2-5; D may be TRBD2 (5 bases). Trimming shortened V by 1 base and J by 1 base, and 10 bases separated the two germline ends. CDR1 SGHTA and CDR2 FQGNSA come from the germline V gene. This CDR3 has 15 amino acids.